This T cell receptor beta chain comes out of a study of shared clonotypes between healthy human individuals. Study-wide findings and caveats: Clonotypes shared by all four donors outscored non-shared clonotypes in generation probability. The small donor group covered limited genetic and exposure diversity.

All donors qualified as healthy HIV-negative adults and had experienced no recent acute infections or vaccinations. Comments on this clone: Its antigen is as yet unknown.

There are 16 residues in the CDR3. CDR1 and CDR2 from the germline V gene are SGHVS and FQNEAQ. The V end lost 1 base, the J end lost 4 bases, and 16 bases lay between the germline ends. Researchers divided each subset's genomic DNA evenly across several immunoSEQ plates. Some clones are missing from TCRdb's copy, which holds only in-frame ones; the method was immunoSEQ multiplex PCR. The table records about a million clones, approximately 80% of them present only once. This TCR was recovered from a man younger than 35 in good health. Some clones in this sample may be carry-over from other donors' samples. The specimen was memory CD4+ T cells from PBMCs. Subset of the sample: CD45RA-negative fraction. V gene TRBV7-8 combines with J gene TRBJ1-2, with TRBD1 as a possible D gene (6 bases). CDR3 protein: CASSLGPGGVGYGYTF. In nucleotides, the CDR3 is TGTGCCAGCAGCTTAGGGCCGGGGGGCGTAGGCTATGGCTACACCTTC.